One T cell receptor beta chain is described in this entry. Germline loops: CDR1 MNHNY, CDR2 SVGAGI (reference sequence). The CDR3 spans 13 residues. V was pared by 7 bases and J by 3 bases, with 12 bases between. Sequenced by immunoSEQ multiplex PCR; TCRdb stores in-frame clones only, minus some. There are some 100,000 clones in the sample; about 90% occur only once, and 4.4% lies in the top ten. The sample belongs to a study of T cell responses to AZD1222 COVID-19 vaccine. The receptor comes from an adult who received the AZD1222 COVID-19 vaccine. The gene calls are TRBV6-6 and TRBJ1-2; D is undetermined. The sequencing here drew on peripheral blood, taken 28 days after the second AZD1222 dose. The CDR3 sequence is CASNIGLDYGYTF. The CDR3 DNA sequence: TGTGCCAGCAATATCGGTCTCGACTATGGCTACACCTTC.